This T cell receptor (beta chain) was captured in a study of regulatory T cells in long-lasting Graves disease. Study details: Antithyroid drug intake by newly diagnosed Graves' patients had lasted under 3 months.

Many counts were recorded for this clonotype. Combining iRepertoire HTBI primers with Arm-PCR of CDR3 regions, the authors built TCR beta libraries. TCRdb re-derived calls from the multiplex PCR reads in MiXCR, one entry per CDR3 protein. The sample has approximately 350,000 distinct CDR3 sequences; around 11% are singletons. CDR1 is KGHSH and CDR2 is LQKENI in the germline V gene. CDR3 length: 14 residues. V was clipped by 1 base and J by 6 bases, with 12 bases between them. Time point in this sample: newly diagnosed GD, antithyroid drugs for less than 3 months. The TCR library was made from RNA extracted from PBMCs. These data also formed part of another study, on T cells in Graves' hyperthyroidism and ophthalmopathy. That paper notes: Those with hyperthyroidism were 18 to 65 years old, newly diagnosed, and ill for under 2 months. Patients with uncontrolled infections, other autoimmune diseases, pregnancy or lactation were excluded. Also found in blood were most expanded thyroid clonotypes above 0.001.

The receptor comes from a woman younger than 35 with Graves disease. The chain employs TRBV18 and TRBJ1-1, with unresolved D. The source material was peripheral blood mononuclear cells (PBMCs), sampled at new diagnosis, from a patient treated with antithyroid drugs. CDR3 in DNA: TGTGCCAGCTCACCACTTTTATCGAGCCCTGAAGCTTTCTTT. Protein product: CASSPLLSSPEAFF.